This T cell receptor (beta chain) was obtained from a study of identical twins. General study results and limits: Insertion counts were lower in abundant cord blood beta clonotypes, a trend that memory repertoires did not show.

The table lists this clonotype with a few counts. Its antigen is as yet unknown. Unique molecular identifiers were in the cDNA, with template-switch universal primer binding. TCRdb independently ran MiXCR on the 5' RACE reads; one entry per CDR3 protein. The sample yields under 1 million distinct CDR3 sequences, 9% to 15% seen once. This CDR3 is built from 16 residues. Trimming took 0 bases from V and 1 from J, leaving 10 bases between them. CDR1 SGHRS and CDR2 YFSETQ come from the germline V gene. The same data also contributed to another study, on yellow fever vaccine responses in identical twins.

The clonotype was recovered from a woman under 30 in good health. The chain has TRBV5-1 and TRBJ2-2; D may match TRBD1 or TRBD2 (5 bases each). The source material was PBMCs. CDR3 nucleotide sequence: TGCGCCAGCAGCTTGGGGGGGACCAAGAACACCGGGGAGCTGTTTTTT. It encodes CASSLGGTKNTGELFF.